This T cell receptor (beta chain) was captured by sequencing in a study of cytomegalovirus exposure and HLA in healthy donors. It was with 60 Vbeta and 13 Jbeta primers that the PCR ran. Clones were read by immunoSEQ multiplex PCR, and TCRdb kept only the in-frame ones, dropping some. The sample carries some 150,000 clones, approximately 80% recorded once. This CDR3 comprises 14 residues. The V gene lost 3 bases and the J gene lost 2 bases, with 12 bases spanning the gap. CDR1 SGHDT and CDR2 YYEEEE come from the germline V gene. The sequence came from a man between 18 and 35 years old in good health and CMV-seronegative. The sample was PBMCs. The gene calls are TRBV5-6 and TRBJ2-7, with no clear D. As DNA, the CDR3 is TGTGCCAGCAGCTCGGTCCGCCCCCCCTACGAGCAGTACTTC. It codes for CASSSVRPPYEQYF.